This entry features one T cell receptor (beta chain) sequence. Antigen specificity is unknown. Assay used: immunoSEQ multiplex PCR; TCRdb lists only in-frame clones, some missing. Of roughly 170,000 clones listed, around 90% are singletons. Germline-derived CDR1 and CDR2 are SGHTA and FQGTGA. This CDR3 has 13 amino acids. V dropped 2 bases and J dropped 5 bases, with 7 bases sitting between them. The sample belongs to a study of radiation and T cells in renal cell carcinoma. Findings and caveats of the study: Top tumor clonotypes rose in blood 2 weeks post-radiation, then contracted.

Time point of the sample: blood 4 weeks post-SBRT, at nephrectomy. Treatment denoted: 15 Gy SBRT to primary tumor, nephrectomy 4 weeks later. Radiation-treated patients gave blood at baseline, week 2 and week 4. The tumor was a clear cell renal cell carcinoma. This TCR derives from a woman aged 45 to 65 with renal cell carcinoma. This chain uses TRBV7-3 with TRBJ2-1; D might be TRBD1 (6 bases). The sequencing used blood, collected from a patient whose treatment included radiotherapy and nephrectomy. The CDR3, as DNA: TGTGCCAGCAGCTTATCAGGGGACAATGAGCAGTTCTTC. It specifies CASSLSGDNEQFF.